This T cell receptor (beta chain) was obtained from a study of blood T cells in healthy people across ages. General study results and limits: Unsorted PBMCs blocked a conclusive comparison of naive and antigen-experienced cells.

PCR was performed a second time for about 7 to 12 cycles using a sample-barcoded 5' primer and a J-beta primer mix. MiXCR, applied by TCRdb to the 5' RACE reads, yields one record per CDR3 protein. This table holds 800,000 or so distinct CDR3 sequences, about 42% found once. This CDR3 comprises 13 residues. Germline loops: CDR1 SQVTM, CDR2 ANQGSEA. To note about this clonotype: Its antigen is as yet unknown. One end of the junction fails to match germline, which may point to a read error.

The source of this sequence is an older man in good health. Sequenced: blood. The V gene is TRBV29-1, the J gene TRBJ1-1; D might be TRBD1 (5 bases). CDR3: CSAPDTLSAEVFF. CDR3 nucleotide sequence: TGCAGCGCCCCGGACACCCTGAGCGCTGAAGTTTTCTTT.